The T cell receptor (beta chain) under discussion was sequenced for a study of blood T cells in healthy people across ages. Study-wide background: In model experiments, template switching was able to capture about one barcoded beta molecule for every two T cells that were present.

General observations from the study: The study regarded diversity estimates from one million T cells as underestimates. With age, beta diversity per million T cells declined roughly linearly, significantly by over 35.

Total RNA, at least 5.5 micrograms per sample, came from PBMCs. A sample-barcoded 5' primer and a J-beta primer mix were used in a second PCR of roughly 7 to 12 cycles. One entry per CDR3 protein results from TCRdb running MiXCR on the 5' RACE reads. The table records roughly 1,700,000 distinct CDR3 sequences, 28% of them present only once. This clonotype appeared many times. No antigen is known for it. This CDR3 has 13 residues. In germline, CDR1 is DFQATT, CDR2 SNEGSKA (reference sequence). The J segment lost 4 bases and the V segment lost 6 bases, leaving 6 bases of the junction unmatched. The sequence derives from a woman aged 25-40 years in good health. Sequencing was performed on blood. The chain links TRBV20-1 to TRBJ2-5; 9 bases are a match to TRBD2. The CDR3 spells CSATLAGRETQYF. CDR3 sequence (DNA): TGCAGTGCAACCCTAGCGGGGCGAGAGACCCAGTACTTC.